The 9 T cell receptor beta chains in this list originate from one sample, sequenced in a study of regulatory T cells in long-lasting Graves disease. Stated time point: persistent/refractory GD, antithyroid drugs over 5 years with positive TRAb. TCR sequences were obtained from RNA taken from PBMCs. Assembly of TCR beta libraries relied on iRepertoire HTBI primers together with Arm-PCR of CDR3 regions. Using its own MiXCR run on the multiplex PCR reads, TCRdb lists one record per CDR3 protein. The sample includes about 430,000 distinct CDR3 sequences, approximately 22% of them seen just once. Specimen: peripheral blood mononuclear cells (PBMCs), collected when the disease was refractory, from a patient treated with antithyroid drugs. The receptors derive from a female donor with Graves disease.

The chain combines TRBV6-2 or TRBV6-3 with TRBJ2-1, with D perhaps TRBD2 (6 bases). The V end lost 1 base, the J end lost 7 bases, and 8 bases lay between the germline ends. Germline V CDR1 and CDR2: MNHEY, SVGEGT. CDR3 size: 13 residues. CDR3 sequence reads: CASSYWGGNEQFF. The CDR3 region has the DNA TGTGCCAGCAGTTACTGGGGAGGAAATGAGCAGTTCTTC.

The genes are TRBV29-1 and TRBJ2-3, with D tentatively TRBD1 (5 bases). V lost 3 bases and J lost 2, with 15 bases in between. The germline V gene has CDR1 SQVTM and CDR2 ANQGSEA. The CDR3 runs 15 residues. The CDR3 DNA reads as TGCAGCGTTGACTCGTCAGGACAAATCACAGATACGCAGTATTTT. Translating gives CSVDSSGQITDTQYF.

The chain links TRBV30 to TRBJ2-3; possibly TRBD2 for D (6 bases). From germline, CDR1 is GTSNPN and CDR2 SVGIG (reference sequence). The CDR3 has 13 residues. The germline V and J ends were trimmed by 1 base and 5 bases, with 10 bases remaining between them. CDR3 region: CAWSGSGGDTQYF. CDR3 DNA: TGTGCCTGGAGTGGTAGCGGTGGAGATACGCAGTATTTT. The full variable domain, with the rest looked up from reference TRBV30 and TRBJ2-3, is SQTIHQWPATLVQPVGSPLSLECTVEGTSNPNLYWYRQAAGRGLQLLFYSVGIGQISSEVPQNLSASRPQDRQFILSSKKLLLSDSGFYLCAWSGSGGDTQYFGPGTRLTVL.

CDR3 protein: CASSLSAGSSYNSPLHF. The CDR3 bases are TGTGCCAGCAGTTTATCGGCAGGGAGCTCCTATAATTCACCCCTCCACTTT. V and J are TRBV27 and TRBJ1-6; possible D gene TRBD1, 5 bases. Germline-derived CDR1 and CDR2 are MNHEY and SMNVEV (reference sequence). The CDR3 runs to 17 residues. The germline V and J ends were trimmed by 0 bases and 0 bases, with 9 bases remaining between them.

This clonotype was seen ten or more times. The chain joins TRBV6-4 to TRBJ2-5; D is possibly TRBD2 (5 bases). Trimming removed 4 bases at V and 4 bases at J, with 10 bases between. The CDR3 totals 13 residues. From germline, CDR1 is MRHNA and CDR2 SNTAGT. CDR3 DNA sequence: TGTGCCAGCAGTGCGACTAACGGAGAGACCCAGTACTTC. The encoded protein is CASSATNGETQYF.

As to this clonotype: Just one base apart from a much larger clone, this may be a read error. The CDR3 here is CASSLWAGHYEQYF. DNA for the CDR3: TGTGCCAGCAGTTTATGGGCAGGGCACTACGAGCAGTACTTC. The J gene is TRBJ2-7, the V gene TRBV27; weak D call: TRBD1 (5 bases). Germline CDR1 reads MNHEY; CDR2 reads SMNVEV (reference sequence). The CDR3 runs 14 residues. The V end lost 1 base, the J end lost 3 bases, and 10 bases lay between the germline ends.

This clonotype was seen at least ten times. The gene calls are TRBV29-1 and TRBJ2-7; weak D call: TRBD2 (6 bases). Germline V CDR1 and CDR2: SQVTM, ANQGSEA. The V end lost 4 bases, the J end lost 0 bases, and 10 bases lay between the germline ends. This CDR3 contains 13 residues. CDR3 in DNA: TGCAGCGTTGCGGCGCGGGGCTCCTACGAGCAGTACTTC. This sequence encodes CSVAARGSYEQYF.

This clonotype occurred many times. The chain combines TRBV6-1 with TRBJ2-1; D gene ambiguous. This CDR3 contains 12 residues. CDR1 is MNHNS, CDR2 SASEGT, per germline. Trimming cost V 8 bases and J 6 bases, with 11 bases left between them. DNA for the CDR3: TGTGCCAGCTTAGCAGGCACCAATGAGCAGTTCTTC. It codes for CASLAGTNEQFF.

There are many counts of this clonotype. The CDR3 sequence is CASRRRESNTGELFF. The CDR3 DNA reads as TGTGCCAGCAGGCGCCGGGAATCAAACACCGGGGAGCTGTTTTTT. The chain combines TRBV2 with TRBJ2-2, with D maybe TRBD2 (5 bases). This CDR3 region has 15 residues. CDR1 and CDR2 (germline): SNHLY, FYNNEI. V lost 6 bases and J 2 bases, leaving 13 bases between the germline ends.